This is a list of T cell receptor beta chains from one sample in a study of shared clonotypes between healthy human individuals. Sequencing used immunoSEQ multiplex PCR; TCRdb keeps in-frame clones, though not all of them. Of about 2,200,000 clones in the sample, 85% to 95% were seen once. Material for sequencing was naive CD8+ T cells from PBMCs. All receptors derive from a man between 18 and 35 years old in good health. Some clones in this sample may be carry-over from other donors' samples. CDR3s include the opening cysteine and the closing phenylalanine or tryptophan. Fields, in order: V gene, J gene, D gene, clone size, CDR3 length, CDR3 protein, CDR3 DNA. D genes are given only for firm matches. Not all rows give a size; the values are once, few, many and, for expanded clones, a class.

>TRBV30|TRBJ1-2|TRBD1|.|13
CAWTSGTGYGYTF
TGTGCCTGGACCTCCGGGACAGGCTATGGCTACACCTTC
>TRBV19|TRBJ1-5|.|.|15
CASSIDRYSNQPQHF
TGTGCCAGTAGTATCGACAGATATAGCAATCAGCCCCAGCATTTT
>TRBV5-1|TRBJ1-1|.|.|13
CASSRTPGTEAFF
TGCGCCAGCAGCCGGACTCCCGGGACAGAAGCTTTCTTT
>TRBV27|TRBJ1-1|.|.|16
CASSPLPWTGNTEAFF
TGTGCCAGCAGTCCCCTACCGTGGACCGGGAACACTGAAGCTTTCTTT
>TRBV27|TRBJ2-7|.|once|14
CASSAVDSKYEQYF
TGTGCCAGCAGTGCCGTGGACAGTAAATACGAGCAGTACTTC
>TRBV15|TRBJ1-1|.|.|13
CATSRGRSTEAFF
TGTGCCACCAGCAGAGGTCGGAGCACTGAAGCTTTCTTT
>TRBV7-3|TRBJ2-1|.|.|12
CASRSVRNEQFF
TGTGCCAGCAGGTCTGTGAGGAATGAGCAGTTCTTC
>TRBV2|TRBJ2-7|.|.|14
CASTEEPYYREQYF
TGTGCCAGCACCGAGGAGCCATATTACCGGGAGCAGTACTTC
>TRBV6-1|TRBJ2-1|TRBD2|.|16
CASSETAGAPYNEQFF
TGTGCCAGCAGTGAAACGGCGGGAGCACCCTACAATGAGCAGTTCTTC
>TRBV28|TRBJ1-5|.|.|13
CASDLSDSQPQHF
TGTGCCAGCGACCTTTCGGACTCTCAGCCCCAGCATTTT
>TRBV28|TRBJ2-2|TRBD1|.|15
CASRETGANTGELFF
TGTGCCAGCAGGGAGACAGGGGCGAACACCGGGGAGCTGTTTTTT
>TRBV6-5|TRBJ2-5|.|.|15
CASRPPGAFQETQYF
TGTGCCAGCAGACCGCCAGGCGCTTTCCAAGAGACCCAGTACTTC
>TRBV15|TRBJ2-7|.|.|16
CATSPRQGTAPNEQYF
TGTGCCACCAGCCCCCGACAAGGGACGGCTCCTAACGAGCAGTACTTC
>TRBV19|TRBJ2-7|.|.|14
CASSIDRGSYEQYF
TGTGCCAGTAGTATAGACAGGGGATCCTACGAGCAGTACTTC
>TRBV19|TRBJ1-2|.|.|15
CASSIGDRQIYGYTF
TGTGCCAGTAGTATAGGTGACAGACAGATCTATGGCTACACCTTC
>TRBV11-2|TRBJ2-5|.|.|12
CASSPTRETQYF
TGTGCCAGCAGCCCCACCAGAGAGACCCAGTACTTC
>TRBV4-3|TRBJ1-2|.|once|13
CASSQANREGYTF
TGCGCCAGCAGCCAGGCAAACAGGGAAGGCTACACCTTC
>TRBV7-9|TRBJ2-1|TRBD2|.|16
CASSLDESGTYNEQFF
TGTGCCAGCAGCTTAGATGAGAGCGGGACCTACAATGAGCAGTTCTTC
>TRBV27|TRBJ2-1|.|.|13
CASSNPVGDEQFF
TGTGCCAGTTCTAACCCCGTTGGGGATGAGCAGTTCTTC
>TRBV29-1|TRBJ2-1|TRBD2|.|14
CSVEGLAGVHEQFF
TGCAGCGTTGAGGGGCTAGCGGGAGTACATGAGCAGTTCTTC
>TRBV9|TRBJ2-3|TRBD2|once|14
CASSPSGRTDTQYF
TGTGCCAGCAGCCCTAGCGGGAGAACAGATACGCAGTATTTT
>TRBV9|TRBJ2-7|TRBD2|.|14
CASSRGDTSYEQYF
TGTGCCAGCTCCCGGGGGGATACCAGCTACGAGCAGTACTTC
>TRBV28|TRBJ1-3|TRBD1|.|19
CASSLLRQGALSSGNTIYF
TGTGCCAGCAGTTTATTACGACAGGGGGCCCTGAGCTCTGGAAACACCATATATTTT
>TRBV28|TRBJ2-1|TRBD2|.|14
CASSRTSEHNEQFF
TGTGCCAGCAGTCGGACTAGCGAGCACAATGAGCAGTTCTTC
>TRBV28|TRBJ2-2|.|.|15
CASSESLAATGELFF
TGTGCCAGCAGTGAGAGCCTAGCAGCCACCGGGGAGCTGTTTTTT
>TRBV15|TRBJ2-6|.|few|16
CATSRGQSAGANVLTF
TGTGCCACCAGCAGAGGACAGTCGGCTGGGGCCAACGTCCTGACTTTC
>TRBV7-8|TRBJ1-1|.|.|16
CASSFEWGDMNTEAFF
TGTGCCAGCAGCTTCGAGTGGGGGGACATGAACACTGAAGCTTTCTTT
>TRBV4-1|TRBJ2-7|TRBD2|.|15
CASSQVGGSSYEQYF
TGCGCCAGCAGCCAGGTCGGCGGGAGCTCCTACGAGCAGTACTTC
>TRBV28|TRBJ2-7|TRBD2|.|15
CASSPRLAGFYEQYF
TGTGCCAGCAGCCCGAGACTAGCCGGATTCTACGAGCAGTACTTC
>TRBV28|TRBJ1-3|.|.|17
CASSKNRPRVSGNTIYF
TGTGCCAGCAGTAAGAACCGACCCCGGGTCTCTGGAAACACCATATATTTT
>TRBV7-8|TRBJ2-7|.|once|14
CASSRATATYEQYF
TGTGCCAGCAGCCGAGCGACAGCAACCTACGAGCAGTACTTC
>TRBV28|TRBJ2-1|.|.|18
CASSPTLLDTSSYNEQFF
TGTGCCAGCAGTCCCACCCTTTTGGACACGAGCTCCTACAATGAGCAGTTCTTC
>TRBV9|TRBJ2-2|.|.|16
CASSPGGPSNTGELFF
TGTGCCAGCAGCCCCGGGGGGCCATCGAACACCGGGGAGCTGTTTTTT
>TRBV9|TRBJ2-7|TRBD2|.|17
CASSVGDRTSGSVEQYF
TGTGCCAGCAGCGTAGGGGACAGGACTAGCGGTTCGGTCGAGCAGTACTTC
>TRBV14|TRBJ2-7|.|.|15
CASSQDQGPTYEQYF
TGTGCCAGCAGCCAAGATCAGGGGCCAACCTACGAGCAGTACTTC
>TRBV27|TRBJ2-1|TRBD2|.|18
CASSWEGGPSFGYNEQFF
TGTGCCAGCAGTTGGGAGGGAGGGCCAAGTTTTGGCTACAATGAGCAGTTCTTC
>TRBV28|TRBJ1-5|.|.|12
CASSHDLGAQHF
TGTGCCAGCAGCCACGACCTAGGGGCCCAGCATTTT
>TRBV5-6|TRBJ2-1|TRBD2|.|13
CASSWAGANEQFF
TGTGCCAGCAGCTGGGCGGGAGCCAATGAGCAGTTCTTC
>TRBV11-3|TRBJ1-4|.|once|20
CASSQTPETGIIPTNEKLFF
TGTGCCAGCAGCCAAACCCCCGAGACAGGAATCATTCCAACTAATGAAAAACTGTTTTTT
>TRBV28|TRBJ1-5|.|.|15
CASSPGPNSNQPQHF
TGTGCCAGCAGCCCTGGCCCAAATAGCAATCAGCCCCAGCATTTT
>TRBV7-2|TRBJ2-7|TRBD1|.|15
CASSLAGQGLYEQYF
TGTGCCAGCAGCTTAGCCGGACAGGGGCTGTACGAGCAGTACTTC
>TRBV27|TRBJ2-7|.|.|13
CASSWSSSYEQYF
TGTGCCAGCAGCTGGTCAAGCTCCTACGAGCAGTACTTC
>TRBV27|TRBJ2-2|.|.|15
CASSLGGLQSGELFF
TGTGCCAGCAGTCTTGGCGGTCTCCAGTCCGGGGAGCTGTTTTTT
>TRBV19|TRBJ2-7|.|.|12
CASRRNFDEQYF
TGTGCCAGTAGGAGGAACTTCGACGAGCAGTACTTC
>TRBV19|TRBJ2-1|.|.|17
CASSIGLTSPDWYEQFF
TGTGCCAGTAGTATAGGTTTAACTAGCCCGGATTGGTATGAGCAGTTCTTC
>TRBV6-1|TRBJ1-2|.|.|13
CASSEIGGQGYTF
TGTGCCAGCAGTGAAATAGGAGGGCAGGGCTACACCTTC
>TRBV29-1|TRBJ1-1|.|.|12
CSVYGVGTEAFF
TGCAGCGTTTACGGCGTCGGGACTGAAGCTTTCTTT